The entry below gives a single T cell receptor (beta chain) sequence along with its context. Its antigen specificity is not known. No quality values exist for individual bases; no much larger clone is one base distant. TCRbeta CDR3 regions were amplified from genomic DNA by means of the immunoSEQ Assay, a bias-controlled multiplex PCR. The study's own analysis went as follows. The number of nucleated cells in each sample was estimated from the amplification of reference gene primers within the assay. To quantify the absolute abundance of each unique TCRbeta CDR3 rearrangement, sequence reads were collapsed and filtered. For each sample, productive Simpson clonality was calculated as the square root of Simpson's diversity index over productive rearrangements. TCRdb limited this immuneACCESS table to in-frame rearrangements with V and J called. A share of clones is missing; checked studies link under half to unresolved V genes, and the rest is unexplained. Clone size and the V and J calls come from that table; the DNA yielded D and trimming. This sample lists about 110,000 clones; approximately 91% were detected once. The ten biggest clones cover 6.5% to 10% of the sample.

A second Seattle source provided samples from volunteer blood donors who had recovered from COVID-19. Each collaborating institution followed its own protocols to collect whole blood in K2EDTA tubes. For TCRbeta analysis, collaborators shipped samples as frozen whole blood, isolated PBMCs, or DNA extracted from either of those sample types. Germline trimming amounts to 3 bases on V and 0 bases on J, with 1 as the count of junction bases outside the gene matches. CDR1 and CDR2, looked up from the germline V gene (reference sequence), are LNHDA and SQIVND. The CDR3 has 15 amino acids, counting the end cysteine and phenylalanine. The kept DNA is CDR3 alone, 45 bases in frame from the first base. The sample is drawn from a study of blood T cell repertoires in COVID-19 (TCRdb year 2020). About the investigation overall: Collaborator samples came from the United States, Italy and Spain and covered acute and convalescent phases of COVID-19. The material from the prospective study consisted of cDNA or gDNA derived from T cells, B-cell-depleted T cells, or PBMCs. Deeply sampled blood TCRbeta repertoires from subjects exposed to, actively infected with, or recovered from COVID-19 were included in the dataset. The repertoires were released in a freely available public database intended as a resource for research on the immune response to SARS-CoV-2. Samples were obtained from the ongoing ImmuneRACE study (first 160 participants) and from 1,000 to 1,500 subjects provided by 6 global collaborators. The sample metadata nearly always contained a de-identified subject ID, COVID-19 status, age in years and sex. Where HLA class I and class II types were available, the types were taken from metadata supplied by the sample provider, not from assay-based typing. The paper's findings and limits, for the study overall: The amount of clinical and demographic metadata varied by source and participant and was provided uncurated.

The chain is assembled from TRBV19 and TRBJ2-3; 9 bases in between match TRBD1. This receptor was taken from a woman aged 70-85 years who had recovered from COVID-19. Specimen: peripheral blood. The nucleotide sequence reads as follows: TGTGCCAGTAGTATGGGACAGGGAAGCACAGATACGCAGTATTTT. Its protein is CASSMGQGSTDTQYF. The CDR3, completed at both ends by the reference TRBV19 and TRBJ2-3 genes, gives the full variable domain DGGITQSPKYLFRKEGQNVTLSCEQNLNHDAMYWYRQDPGQGLRLIYYSQIVNDFQKGDIAEGYSVSREKKESFPLTVTSAQKNPTAFYLCASSMGQGSTDTQYFGPGTRLTVL.